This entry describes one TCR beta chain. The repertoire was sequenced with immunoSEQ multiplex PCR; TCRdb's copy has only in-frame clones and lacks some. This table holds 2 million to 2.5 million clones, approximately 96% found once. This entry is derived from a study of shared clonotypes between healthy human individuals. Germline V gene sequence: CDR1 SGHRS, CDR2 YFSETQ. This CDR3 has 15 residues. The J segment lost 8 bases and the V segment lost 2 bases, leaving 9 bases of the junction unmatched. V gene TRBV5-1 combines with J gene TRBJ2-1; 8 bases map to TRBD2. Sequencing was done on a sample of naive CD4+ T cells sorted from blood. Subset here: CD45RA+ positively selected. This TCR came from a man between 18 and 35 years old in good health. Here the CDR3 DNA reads TGCGCCAGCAGCTTCACGGGACTAGTTCTGGATGAGCAGTTCTTC. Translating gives CASSFTGLVLDEQFF.